The 30 T cell receptor beta chains given below trace back to one sample, sequenced in a study of T cells in Graves' hyperthyroidism and ophthalmopathy. The source material, RNA transcripts, was used to amplify TCR beta CDR3 regions. A first-round RT-PCR of the TCR CDR3 used the HTBI primer set. Each CDR3 protein gets one entry after TCRdb re-called the multiplex PCR reads with MiXCR. This sample has around 600,000 distinct CDR3 sequences; about 14% occur once, and the top ten carry under 15%. Sequenced input: blood. Source of these receptors: a woman aged 50 to 60 with Graves' ophthalmopathy.

This chain connects TRBV4-1 to TRBJ1-1, with D hard to call. CDR1 is MGHRA, CDR2 YSYEKL, per germline. Trimming removed 4 bases at V and 4 bases at J, with 13 bases between. The length of the CDR3 is 14 residues. CDR3 DNA: TGCGCCAGCAGCCCCGCGGGGAGAGTCACTGAAGCTTTCTTT. As protein: CASSPAGRVTEAFF.

This chain uses TRBV19 with TRBJ2-3, with 8 positions matching TRBD2. This CDR3 spans 14 amino acids. Germline CDR1 is LNHDA and CDR2 is SQIVND (reference sequence). The J segment lost 6 bases and the V segment lost 5 bases, leaving 7 bases of the junction unmatched. Written as DNA, the CDR3 is TGTGCCAGTAGTCCCGCTGGCGGGAGGGATACGCAGTATTTT. Translated: CASSPAGGRDTQYF.

In its sample, this clonotype was seen many times. The chain is built from TRBV18 and TRBJ2-3; the match to TRBD2 covers 9 bases. The CDR3 sequence is 16 residues long. From germline, CDR1 is KGHSH and CDR2 LQKENI. The J segment lost 7 bases and the V segment lost 1 base, leaving 9 bases of the junction unmatched. The CDR3 spells CASSPLGSGSFNTQYF. In DNA, the CDR3 is TGTGCCAGCTCACCACTGGGTAGCGGGAGTTTCAATACGCAGTATTTT.

At least ten counts were recorded for this clonotype. This rearrangement joins TRBV6-6 to TRBJ1-2; D is perhaps TRBD1 (5 bases). Trimming took off 0 bases at V and 4 bases at J, with 12 bases between the two ends. Germline values: CDR1 MNHNY, CDR2 SVGAGI (reference sequence). CDR3 length equals 15 residues. CDR3: CASSYSQGSGYGYTF. CDR3 DNA: TGTGCCAGCAGTTACTCGCAGGGCTCGGGCTATGGCTACACCTTC.

The chain has TRBV13 and TRBJ1-6, with D unresolved. Trimming removed 4 bases at V and 4 bases at J, with 17 bases between. The germline CDR1 and CDR2 sequences are PRHDT and FYEKMQ (reference sequence). This CDR3 has 17 amino acids. CDR3: CASSSKKRLSYNSPLHF. The CDR3 DNA sequence: TGTGCCAGCAGCTCCAAAAAACGACTGAGTTATAATTCACCCCTCCACTTT.

Ten or more counts support this clonotype. The genes are TRBV2 and TRBJ1-2, with D possibly matching TRBD1 (5 bases). Germline V gene data show CDR1 as SNHLY and CDR2 as FYNNEI. The V and J ends lost 7 bases and 2 bases respectively, with 11 bases between them. The CDR3 covers 13 residues. The CDR3 region is CASKGARNYGYTF. CDR3 coding DNA: TGTGCCAGCAAAGGGGCCCGAAACTATGGCTACACCTTC.

This clonotype was seen many times. The rearrangement links TRBV28 to TRBJ2-7; TRBD2 aligns across 12 bases. The germline V gene encodes CDR1 MDHEN and CDR2 SYDVKM. The length of the CDR3 is 16 residues. The V and J ends lost 5 bases and 3 bases, in that order; junction bases with no gene match: 8. The CDR3 DNA reads as TGTGCCAGCAGTAAGCCTAGCGGGAGGGACATCTACGAGCAGTACTTC. This gives the protein CASSKPSGRDIYEQYF.

This clonotype appeared many times. The rearrangement links TRBV6-1 to TRBJ1-3; D is uncertain. V lost 7 bases, J lost 0 bases, and 7 bases lay in between. The length of the CDR3 is 13 residues. Germline V gene data show CDR1 as MNHNS and CDR2 as SASEGT. The CDR3 loop reads CASIRDSGNTIYF. The CDR3, as DNA: TGTGCCAGCATAAGGGACTCTGGAAACACCATATATTTT.

V usage is TRBV29-1 and J usage is TRBJ2-5; no definite D call. CDR1 is SQVTM, CDR2 ANQGSEA, per germline. CDR3 length: 13 amino acids. With 4 bases removed from V and 4 bases from J, the gap between germline ends came to 13 bases. The CDR3 DNA follows: TGCAGCGTTGCTTTGAGACCGGGAGAGACCCAGTACTTC. Translated: CSVALRPGETQYF. Drawing the rest from reference TRBV29-1 and TRBJ2-5, the complete variable domain is SAVISQKPSRDICQRGTSLTIQCQVDSQVTMMFWYRQQPGQSLTLIATANQGSEATYESGFVIDKFPISRPNLTFSTLTVSNMSPEDSSIYLCSVALRPGETQYFGPGTRLLVL.

This clonotype was observed many times. The chain combines TRBV27 with TRBJ2-7, with D unresolved. V gave up 2 bases and J gave up 0 bases, with 8 bases separating them. Germline V gene data show CDR1 as MNHEY and CDR2 as SMNVEV (reference sequence). The CDR3 is 14 amino acids. The CDR3 nucleotides are TGTGCCAGCAGTTTAAAAGGTTACTCCTACGAGCAGTACTTC. Residues: CASSLKGYSYEQYF.

J is TRBJ2-3 and V is TRBV19; 10 bases map to TRBD2. Trimming removed 5 bases from V and 7 bases from J; junction bases left unmatched: 15. CDR1 LNHDA and CDR2 SQIVND come from the germline V gene (reference sequence). CDR3 size: 17 residues. The CDR3 is CASSPLREREGPYTQYF. The CDR3 DNA reads TGTGCCAGTAGTCCTCTTAGGGAGCGGGAGGGCCCATATACGCAGTATTTT.

At least ten counts were recorded for this clonotype. This sequence joins TRBV20-1 and TRBJ2-7; 7 nucleotides line up with TRBD1. The CDR3 consists of 15 residues. CDR1 and CDR2 (germline): DFQATT, SNEGSKA (reference sequence). CDR3 amino acids: CSGQDRTVASYEQYF. The DNA of the CDR3 is TGCAGCGGCCAGGACAGGACAGTAGCCTCCTACGAGCAGTACTTC.

This clonotype was detected a few times. CDR3 nucleotides: TGTGCCTGGAGTGTACTAAGTTTTGTCGGGCGGGAGGGCCAGAATGAGCAGTTCTTC. Protein: CAWSVLSFVGREGQNEQFF. The chain has TRBV30 and TRBJ2-1, with 9 bases matching TRBD2. CDR1 and CDR2 from the germline V gene are GTSNPN and SVGIG (reference sequence). The CDR3 loop spans 19 amino acids. The V segment lost 0 bases and the J segment 7 bases; nucleotides outside the gene matches: 19.

This clonotype has a count of ten or more. The V and J genes are TRBV3-1 and TRBJ2-5; D may be TRBD1 (5 bases). The ends were cut back, 1 base at V and 5 bases at J, with 11 bases in the middle. The CDR3 length is 14 residues. CDR1 is LGHDT, CDR2 YNNKEL, per germline (reference sequence). This CDR3 reads CASSQVIAGETQYF. CDR3 DNA sequence: TGTGCCAGCAGCCAAGTGATAGCAGGGGAGACCCAGTACTTC.

This clonotype has at least ten counts. The rearrangement joins TRBV7-9 to TRBJ2-2; D gene uncertain. Germline CDR1 SEHNR, CDR2 FQNEAQ (reference sequence). V was shortened by 2 bases and J by 7 bases, with 2 bases between the two germline ends. CDR3 length: 11 residues. The CDR3 coding sequence is TGTGCCAGCAGCTTATTCGGGGAGCTGTTTTTT. This translates into CASSLFGELFF.

This clonotype was found many times. The chain combines TRBV11-2 with TRBJ1-1; D ambiguous. The germline V gene has CDR1 SGHAT and CDR2 FQNNGV. The CDR3 loop spans 13 amino acids. V lost 4 bases to trimming and J lost 7 bases, with 13 bases between them. The CDR3 bases are TGTGCCAGCAGCTACGGACGAAAGATTGAAGCTTTCTTT. Translation: CASSYGRKIEAFF.

The chain carries TRBV7-2 and TRBJ1-1; tentatively, D is TRBD1 (5 bases). CDR3 length: 15 amino acids. Between the trimmed V and J ends, which lost 1 base and 2 bases, there was a span of 11 bases. Germline V CDR1 and CDR2: SGHTA, FQGNSA. CDR3 coding DNA: TGTGCCAGCAGCTTAGATGGACACTTAAACACTGAAGCTTTCTTT. This encodes CASSLDGHLNTEAFF.

This clonotype came up many times. This chain uses TRBV20-1 with TRBJ2-7; TRBD1 or TRBD2 may be the D gene (5 bases each). The germline V gene has CDR1 DFQATT and CDR2 SNEGSKA (reference sequence). V shed 3 bases and J shed 3 bases, with 18 bases lying between them. The CDR3 runs 15 residues. CDR3 in amino acids: CSASGTQRKFYEQYF. The CDR3 region has the DNA TGCAGTGCTAGCGGGACCCAGCGTAAGTTCTACGAGCAGTACTTC.

CDR3: CASSLVRRTKETQYF. The CDR3 coding sequence is TGCGCCAGCAGCTTGGTCCGCCGGACTAAAGAGACCCAGTACTTC. The chain recombines TRBV5-1 with TRBJ2-5, with a possible D match to TRBD2 (6 bases). There are 15 residues in the CDR3. Looked up from germline, CDR1 is SGHRS and CDR2 is YFSETQ. Trimming removed 0 bases from V and 3 bases from J, with 12 bases in between.

The count of this clonotype is one. A read error is possible here, since a much larger clone lies one base away. This chain connects TRBV10-3 to TRBJ2-7; D may be TRBD1 (6 bases). The germline gives CDR1 ENHRY, CDR2 SYGVKD. The CDR3 runs 14 residues. Between the trimmed V and J ends, which lost 6 bases and 3 bases, there was a span of 15 bases. The CDR3 is CAIRERDTNYEQYF. The CDR3 bases are TGTGCCATCAGGGAGAGGGACACTAACTACGAGCAGTACTTC.

The V call is TRBV28, the J call TRBJ2-7; D call uncertain. The germline gives CDR1 MDHEN, CDR2 SYDVKM. The CDR3 runs to 15 residues. Between the trimmed V and J ends, which lost 4 bases and 4 bases, there was a span of 17 bases. CDR3 sequence (DNA): TGTGCCAGCAGTTCCGTAGGCTATTGGGGATACGAGCAGTACTTC. This encodes CASSSVGYWGYEQYF.

In its sample, this clonotype was seen many times. The V call is TRBV28, the J call TRBJ2-3; TRBD1 matches 9 bases. The CDR3 is 17 amino acids. The germline V gene encodes CDR1 MDHEN and CDR2 SYDVKM. Trimming at V came to 5 bases and at J to 0 bases, leaving 9 bases not matched to a gene. CDR3 nucleotides: TGTGCCAGCAGTCAAGACAGGGGGTCTGCTAGCACAGATACGCAGTATTTT. Translation: CASSQDRGSASTDTQYF.

This clonotype was counted ten times or more. V gene TRBV5-5 combines with J gene TRBJ2-1, with 14 bases lining up with TRBD2. The CDR3 consists of 15 residues. CDR1 and CDR2 (germline): SGHKS, YYEKEE (reference sequence). V was pared by 4 bases and J by 8 bases, with 5 bases of the junction left unmatched. For the CDR3, the DNA is TGTGCCAGCAGCGCCGGGACTAGCGGGAGTTATGAGCAGTTCTTC. As protein: CASSAGTSGSYEQFF.

This clonotype was counted many times. V usage is TRBV3-1 and J usage is TRBJ1-1; D not resolved. The V end lost 3 bases, the J end lost 4 bases, and 12 bases lay between the germline ends. The CDR3 length is 14 residues. Germline lookup yields CDR1 LGHDT and CDR2 YNNKEL (reference sequence). CDR3 DNA sequence: TGTGCCAGCAGCCAGAATGACGGAGCCACTGAAGCTTTCTTT. Its translation: CASSQNDGATEAFF.

Details on this clonotype: Possible read error: a much larger clone is one base away. The chain is built from TRBV30 and TRBJ2-2, with D perhaps being TRBD1 or TRBD2 (5 bases each). The CDR3 length is 14 residues. V lost 6 bases and J 9 bases, leaving 20 bases between the germline ends. CDR1 is GTSNPN, CDR2 SVGIG, per germline (reference sequence). CDR3 nucleotide sequence: TGTGCCTGCACCGGGGCCAATACCCCCCGGGAGCTGTTTTTT. Translated: CACTGANTPRELFF. The variable domain in full, completed from reference TRBV30 and TRBJ2-2, reads SQTIHQWPATLVQPVGSPLSLECTVEGTSNPNLYWYRQAAGRGLQLLFYSVGIGQISSEVPQNLSASRPQDRQFILSSKKLLLSDSGFYLCACTGANTPRELFFGEGSRLTVL.

This clonotype was detected ten times or more. The V call is TRBV7-3, the J call TRBJ1-3; 10 bases map to TRBD1. The CDR3 runs to 16 residues. CDR1 is SGHTA and CDR2 is FQGTGA in the germline V gene. The junction had 6 bases not matched to a gene; V was cut back by 5 bases and J by 2 bases. The CDR3 DNA reads as TGTGCCAGCAGCACGACAGGGGGCGATGCTGGAAACACCATATATTTT. It specifies CASSTTGGDAGNTIYF.

The CDR3 DNA follows: TGCGCCAGCAGCCAAGATTTACCGGGACCGATAAATTCACCCCTCCACTTT. Its protein product is CASSQDLPGPINSPLHF. This chain links TRBV4-3 with TRBJ1-6, with D possibly TRBD1 on 5 matching bases. V was cut by 0 bases and J by 7 bases, with 16 bases left in between. CDR1 and CDR2 from the germline V gene are LGHNA and YSLEER. This CDR3 is built from 17 residues.

This clonotype has at least ten counts. J is TRBJ2-7 and V is TRBV12-3 or TRBV12-4; the match to TRBD2 covers 13 bases. The V gene end was trimmed by 4 bases and the J gene end by 5 bases; junction bases not matched to a gene: 11. The CDR3 loop spans 17 amino acids. In DNA, the CDR3 is TGTGCCAGCAGTTCCGTTATTGGACTAGCGGGAGCCCACGAGCAGTACTTC. Translation: CASSSVIGLAGAHEQYF.

This clonotype occurred many times. The chain links TRBV20-1 to TRBJ2-3; D is perhaps TRBD2 (6 bases). V lost 3 bases to trimming and J lost 3 bases, with 22 bases between them. This CDR3 contains 17 residues. Germline CDR1 DFQATT, CDR2 SNEGSKA (reference sequence). The CDR3 DNA is TGCAGTGCTAGTTCCGACTTGGCGGGAAAGCGGACAGATACGCAGTATTTT. Translated, it gives CSASSDLAGKRTDTQYF.

V usage is TRBV5-1 and J usage is TRBJ2-3; D is tentatively TRBD1 or TRBD2 (5 bases each). Germline CDR1 and CDR2: SGHRS and YFSETQ. This CDR3 comprises 13 residues. The ends were cut back, 3 bases at V and 2 bases at J, with 7 bases in the middle. For the CDR3, the DNA is TGCGCCAGCAGCTGGGGGACCACAGATACGCAGTATTTT. It encodes CASSWGTTDTQYF.